Presented here are 2 T cell receptor beta chains from one specimen sequenced in a study of human T cells and chemical hapten exposure. Time point indicated: patch test 1, 2 weeks after DPC sensitization. Treatment specified: therapeutic diphenylcyclopropenone sensitization with weekly scalp DPC. TCRdb reprocessed the RACE reads via MiXCR and lists one record per CDR3 protein. Found here are about 82,000 distinct CDR3 sequences, over 8.5% of them singletons; the top ten hold approximately 4.6%. Sequencing used whole blood, obtained in connection with sensitization to the hapten diphenylcyclopropenone (DPC). The receptors come from a woman in her fifties or sixties with alopecia areata. Some clones in this sample may be carry-over from other donors' samples.

This clonotype was found many times. The chain is built from TRBV20-1 and TRBJ2-7; TRBD1 matches at 8 bases. The CDR3 extends over 14 amino acids. Germline values: CDR1 DFQATT, CDR2 SNEGSKA (reference sequence). Trimming at V came to 0 bases and at J to 2 bases, leaving 3 bases not matched to a gene. CDR3 nucleotides: TGCAGTGCTAGAGACGGACAGGGAACCTACGAGCAGTACTTC. Protein: CSARDGQGTYEQYF.

Only a few counts were recorded for this clonotype. This chain joins TRBV12-3 or TRBV12-4 and TRBJ2-1; no firm D call. The CDR3 extends over 12 amino acids. V gave up 7 bases and J gave up 9 bases, with 13 bases separating them. Here the CDR3 DNA reads TGTGCCAGCACTGTCCCCTTGGCTGAGCAGTTCTTC. Its translation is CASTVPLAEQFF.